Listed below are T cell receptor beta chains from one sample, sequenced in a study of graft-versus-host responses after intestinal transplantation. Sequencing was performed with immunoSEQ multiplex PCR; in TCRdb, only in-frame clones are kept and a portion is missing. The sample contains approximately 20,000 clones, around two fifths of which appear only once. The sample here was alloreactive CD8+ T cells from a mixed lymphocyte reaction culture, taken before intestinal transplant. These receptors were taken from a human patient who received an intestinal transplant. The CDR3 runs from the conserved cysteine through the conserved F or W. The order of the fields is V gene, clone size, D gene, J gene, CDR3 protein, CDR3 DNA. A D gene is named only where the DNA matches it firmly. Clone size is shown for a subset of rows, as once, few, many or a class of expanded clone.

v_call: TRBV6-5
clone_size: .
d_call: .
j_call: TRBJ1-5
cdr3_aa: CASSYSTGGGQPQHF
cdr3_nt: TGTGCCAGCAGTTACTCGACGGGGGGCGGACAGCCCCAGCATTTT

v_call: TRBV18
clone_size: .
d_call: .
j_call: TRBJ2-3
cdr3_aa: CASSPNGGITDTQYF
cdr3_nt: TGTGCCAGCTCACCTAACGGGGGCATAACAGATACGCAGTATTTT

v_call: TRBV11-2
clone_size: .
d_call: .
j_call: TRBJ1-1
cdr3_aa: CASSLTGFSTEAFF
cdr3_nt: TGTGCCAGCAGCTTAACAGGTTTCAGCACTGAAGCTTTCTTT

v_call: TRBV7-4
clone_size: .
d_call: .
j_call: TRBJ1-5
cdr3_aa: CASSPRNQPQHF
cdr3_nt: TGTGCCAGCAGCCCTCGAAATCAGCCCCAGCATTTT

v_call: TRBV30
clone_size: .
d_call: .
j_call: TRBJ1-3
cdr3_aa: CAWSSAGGNTIYF
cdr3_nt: TGTGCCTGGAGTAGTGCAGGGGGAAACACCATATATTTT

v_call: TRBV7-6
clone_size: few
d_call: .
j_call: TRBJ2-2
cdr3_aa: CASSRSALNTGELFF
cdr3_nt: TGTGCCAGCAGCCGCTCCGCACTGAACACCGGGGAGCTGTTTTTT

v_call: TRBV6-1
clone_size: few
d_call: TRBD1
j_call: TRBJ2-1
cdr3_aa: CASSKWGQGANEQFF
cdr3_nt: TGTGCCAGCAGTAAGTGGGGACAGGGGGCAAATGAGCAGTTCTTC

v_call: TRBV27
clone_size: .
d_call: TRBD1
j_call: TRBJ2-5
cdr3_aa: CASSSWTGLETQYF
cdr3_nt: TGTGCCAGCAGTTCGTGGACAGGGTTGGAGACCCAGTACTTC

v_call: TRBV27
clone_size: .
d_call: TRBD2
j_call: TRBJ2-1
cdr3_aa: CATQGLAGYNEQFF
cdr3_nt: TGTGCCACCCAAGGACTAGCGGGGTACAATGAGCAGTTCTTC

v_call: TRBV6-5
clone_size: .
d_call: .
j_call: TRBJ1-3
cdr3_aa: CASRPYRDGNTIYF
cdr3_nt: TGTGCCAGCAGGCCTTACAGGGATGGGAACACCATATATTTT

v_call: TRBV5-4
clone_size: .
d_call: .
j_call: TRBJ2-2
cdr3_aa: CASRLQGSGELFF
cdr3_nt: TGTGCCAGCAGGCTACAGGGATCTGGGGAGCTGTTTTTT

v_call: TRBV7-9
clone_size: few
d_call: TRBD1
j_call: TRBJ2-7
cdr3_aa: CASSGQVTYEQYF
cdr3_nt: TGTGCCAGCAGCGGACAGGTAACCTACGAGCAGTACTTC

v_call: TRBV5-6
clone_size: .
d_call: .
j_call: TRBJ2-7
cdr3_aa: CASSLTGVDEQYF
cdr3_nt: TGTGCCAGCAGCTTGACAGGCGTCGACGAGCAGTACTTC

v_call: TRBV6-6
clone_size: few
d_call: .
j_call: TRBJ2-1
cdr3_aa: CASSGNQDEQFF
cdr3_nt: TGTGCCAGCAGTGGGAATCAGGATGAGCAGTTCTTC

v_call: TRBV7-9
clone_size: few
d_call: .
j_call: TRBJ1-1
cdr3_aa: CASSLEGRNTEAFF
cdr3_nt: TGTGCCAGCAGCTTAGAAGGCAGGAACACTGAAGCTTTCTTT

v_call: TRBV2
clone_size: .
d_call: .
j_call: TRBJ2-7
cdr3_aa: CASSGGSFVLSYEQYF
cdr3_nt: TGTGCCAGCAGTGGGGGGTCCTTCGTACTCTCCTACGAGCAGTACTTC

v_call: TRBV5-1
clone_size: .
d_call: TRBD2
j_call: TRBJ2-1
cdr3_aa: CASSVTLAGGYNEQFF
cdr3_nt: TGCGCCAGCAGCGTAACCCTAGCGGGAGGCTACAATGAGCAGTTCTTC

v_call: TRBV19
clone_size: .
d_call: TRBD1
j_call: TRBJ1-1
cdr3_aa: CASSIDRGSPEAFF
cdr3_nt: TGTGCCAGTAGTATCGACAGGGGTTCTCCTGAAGCTTTCTTT

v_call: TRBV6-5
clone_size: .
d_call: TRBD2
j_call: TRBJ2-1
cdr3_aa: CASSYGKGLARNEQFF
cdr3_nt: TGTGCCAGCAGTTACGGGAAGGGACTAGCAAGGAATGAGCAGTTCTTC

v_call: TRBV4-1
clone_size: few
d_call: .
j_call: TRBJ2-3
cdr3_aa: CASSQEVGTDTQYF
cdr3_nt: TGCGCCAGCAGCCAAGAGGTGGGAACAGATACGCAGTATTTT

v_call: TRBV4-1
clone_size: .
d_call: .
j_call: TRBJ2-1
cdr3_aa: CASSRGLYNEQFF
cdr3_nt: TGCGCCAGCAGCCGGGGTTTATACAATGAGCAGTTCTTC

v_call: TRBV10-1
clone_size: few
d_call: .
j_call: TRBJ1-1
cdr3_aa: CASSERGGKAFF
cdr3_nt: TGCGCCAGCAGTGAGAGGGGGGGTAAAGCTTTCTTT

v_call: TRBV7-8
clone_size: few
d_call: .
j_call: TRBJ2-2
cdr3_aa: CASSLLPAHTGELFF
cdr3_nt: TGTGCCAGCAGCTTACTCCCTGCTCACACCGGGGAGCTGTTTTTT

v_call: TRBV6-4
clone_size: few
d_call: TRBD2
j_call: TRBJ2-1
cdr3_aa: CASSDSYVAGGREGRNEQFF
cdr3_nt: TGTGCCAGCAGTGACTCGTACGTAGCGGGAGGGCGGGAGGGGAGAAATGAGCAGTTCTTC

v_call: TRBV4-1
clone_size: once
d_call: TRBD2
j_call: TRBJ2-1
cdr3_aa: CASSQANGLAGGRGEQFF
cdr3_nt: TGCGCCAGCAGCCAGGCGAATGGACTAGCGGGAGGTCGGGGGGAGCAGTTCTTC

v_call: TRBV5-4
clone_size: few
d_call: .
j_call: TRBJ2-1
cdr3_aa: CASSRDSYEQFF
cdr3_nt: TGTGCCAGCAGCCGCGACTCATATGAGCAGTTCTTC